This T cell receptor (beta chain) was sequenced for a study of blood T cell repertoires in COVID-19. As for the study in general: COVID-19 samples collected from the United States, Italy and Spain covered acute and convalescent phases.

The assay was immunoSEQ multiplex PCR, and TCRdb's table has in-frame clones only and misses some. The sample carries around 56,000 clones, 70% to 90% recorded once. The CDR3 has 19 residues. Germline V gene data show CDR1 as KGHDR and CDR2 as SFDVKD. J gave up 2 bases and V 3 bases, and 10 bases lay outside the gene matches. The TCR was taken from a human donor in a cohort sampled during active COVID-19. Sequenced input: peripheral blood. This chain links TRBV24-1 with TRBJ2-5; 14 bases are shared with TRBD2. The CDR3 nucleotides are TGTGCCACCAGTGATCCGAGACTAGCGGGGGGGCCGGGACAAGAGACCCAGTACTTC. Protein sequence: CATSDPRLAGGPGQETQYF.